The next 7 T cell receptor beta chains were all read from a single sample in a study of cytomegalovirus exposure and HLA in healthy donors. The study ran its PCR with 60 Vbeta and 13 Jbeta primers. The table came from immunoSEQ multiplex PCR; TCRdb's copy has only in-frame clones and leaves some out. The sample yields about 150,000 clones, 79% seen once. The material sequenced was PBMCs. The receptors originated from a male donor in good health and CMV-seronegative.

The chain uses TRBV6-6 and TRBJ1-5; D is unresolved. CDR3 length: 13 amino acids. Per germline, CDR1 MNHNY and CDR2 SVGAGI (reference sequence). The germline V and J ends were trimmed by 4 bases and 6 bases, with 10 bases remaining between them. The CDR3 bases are TGTGCCAGCAGTTCCCCGGGGAGTCAGCCCCAGCATTTT. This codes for CASSSPGSQPQHF.

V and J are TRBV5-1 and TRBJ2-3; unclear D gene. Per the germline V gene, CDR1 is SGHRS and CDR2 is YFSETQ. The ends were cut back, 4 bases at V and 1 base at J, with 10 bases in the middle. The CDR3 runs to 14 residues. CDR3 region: CASSIPTGTDTQYF. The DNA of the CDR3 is TGCGCCAGCAGCATCCCGACTGGCACAGATACGCAGTATTTT.

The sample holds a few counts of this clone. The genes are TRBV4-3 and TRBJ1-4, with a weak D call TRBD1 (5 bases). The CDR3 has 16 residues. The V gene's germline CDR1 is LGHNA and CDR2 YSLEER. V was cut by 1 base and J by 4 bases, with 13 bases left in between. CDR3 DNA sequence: TGCGCCAGCAGCCAAGGTCTGGGGCGGGGTAATGAAAAACTGTTTTTT. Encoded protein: CASSQGLGRGNEKLFF.

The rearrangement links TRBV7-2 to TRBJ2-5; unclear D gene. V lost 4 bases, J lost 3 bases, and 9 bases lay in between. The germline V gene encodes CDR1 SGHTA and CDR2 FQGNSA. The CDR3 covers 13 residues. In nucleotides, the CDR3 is TGTGCCAGCAGCTCCTACACAGAAGAGACCCAGTACTTC. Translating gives CASSSYTEETQYF. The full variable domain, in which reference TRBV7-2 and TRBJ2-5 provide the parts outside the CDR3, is GAGVSQSPSNKVTEKGKDVELRCDPISGHTALYWYRQSLGQGLEFLIYFQGNSAPDKSGLPSDRFSAERTGGSVSTLTIQRTQQEDSAVYLCASSSYTEETQYFGPGTRLLVL.

CDR3 sequence: CATRSSGNTIYF. The CDR3 nucleotides are TGTGCCACCAGGTCCTCTGGAAACACCATATATTTT. This sequence joins TRBV19 and TRBJ1-3; no reliable D call. Trimming took off 10 bases at V and 0 bases at J, with 7 bases between the two ends. The CDR3 runs to 12 residues. Per the germline V gene, CDR1 is LNHDA and CDR2 is SQIVND (reference sequence).

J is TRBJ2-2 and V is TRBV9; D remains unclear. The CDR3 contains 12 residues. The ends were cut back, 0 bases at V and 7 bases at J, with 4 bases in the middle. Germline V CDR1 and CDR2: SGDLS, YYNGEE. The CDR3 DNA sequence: TGTGCCAGCAGCGTAGAGCGCGGGGAGCTGTTTTTT. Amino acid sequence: CASSVERGELFF. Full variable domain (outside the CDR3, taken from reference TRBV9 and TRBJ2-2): DSGVTQTPKHLITATGQRVTLRCSPRSGDLSVYWYQQSLDQGLQFLIQYYNGEERAKGNILERFSAQQFPDLHSELNLSSLELGDSALYFCASSVERGELFFGEGSRLTVL.

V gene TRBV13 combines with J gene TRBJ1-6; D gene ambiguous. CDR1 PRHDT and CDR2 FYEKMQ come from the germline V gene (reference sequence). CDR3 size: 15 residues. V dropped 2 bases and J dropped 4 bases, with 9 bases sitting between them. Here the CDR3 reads CASSLQQMYNSPLHF. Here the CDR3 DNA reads TGTGCCAGCAGCTTACAACAGATGTATAATTCACCCCTCCACTTT.